Shown below are 13 T cell receptor beta chains from a single sample sequenced in a study of blood T cell repertoires in COVID-19. The method was immunoSEQ multiplex PCR; TCRdb's version includes in-frame clones alone and lacks a portion of them. The sample contains over 150,000 clones, roughly four fifths of which appear only once. Input material: peripheral blood. The receptor source for this set is a human donor in a cohort sampled during active COVID-19.

The chain is built from TRBV2 and TRBJ2-7; tentatively, D is TRBD2 (7 bases). The CDR3 has 15 amino acids. The V end lost 6 bases, the J end lost 3 bases, and 18 bases lay between the germline ends. Germline V gives CDR1 SNHLY, CDR2 FYNNEI. In DNA, the CDR3 is TGTGCCAGCAGGGGGGGCGGCGGGGGATACTACGAGCAGTACTTC. This translates into CASRGGGGGYYEQYF. Variable domain in full (rest from reference TRBV2 and TRBJ2-7): EPEVTQTPSHQVTQMGQEVILRCVPISNHLYFYWYRQILGQKVEFLVSFYNNEISEKSEIFDDQFSVERPDGSNFTLKIRSTKLEDSAMYFCASRGGGGGYYEQYFGPGTRLTVT.

This chain joins TRBV7-2 and TRBJ2-5; D is unresolved. The CDR3 spans 13 residues. CDR1 is SGHTA, CDR2 FQGNSA, per germline. The V and J ends lost 3 bases and 0 bases respectively, with 5 bases between them. CDR3 sequence reads: CASSFSYQETQYF. The CDR3 DNA follows: TGTGCCAGCAGCTTCTCGTACCAAGAGACCCAGTACTTC. The full variable domain, its missing parts supplied by reference TRBV7-2 and TRBJ2-5, is GAGVSQSPSNKVTEKGKDVELRCDPISGHTALYWYRQSLGQGLEFLIYFQGNSAPDKSGLPSDRFSAERTGGSVSTLTIQRTQQEDSAVYLCASSFSYQETQYFGPGTRLLVL.

This sequence joins TRBV30 and TRBJ2-7, with TRBD2 matching 8 bases. Germline V gives CDR1 GTSNPN, CDR2 SVGIG (reference sequence). Trimming removed 1 base from V and 0 bases from J; junction bases left unmatched: 5. The CDR3 runs to 15 residues. The DNA for the CDR3 is TGTGCCTGGAGTGCAACGGGGGGGTACTCCTACGAGCAGTACTTC. This gives the protein CAWSATGGYSYEQYF.

This clone appeared a single time. This chain connects TRBV3-1 (or the pseudogene TRBV3-2) to TRBJ2-5, with 8 nucleotides matching TRBD2. Germline loops: CDR1 LGHDT, CDR2 YNNKEL (reference sequence). V trimming: 3 bases; J trimming: 3 bases; junction bases outside the gene matches: 0. The CDR3 contains 13 residues. The CDR3 here is CASSQRGEETQYF. CDR3 sequence (DNA): TGTGCCAGCAGCCAGCGGGGGGAAGAGACCCAGTACTTC.

The sample holds one count of this clone. The rearrangement uses TRBV19 and TRBJ2-5; maybe TRBD1 (5 bases). This CDR3 has 15 amino acids. Germline CDR1 is LNHDA and CDR2 is SQIVND (reference sequence). V was clipped by 8 bases and J by 11 bases, with 27 bases between them. In DNA form, the CDR3 reads TGTGCCAGTTCCCAGGGTCCGAATGGAAGAGAAGCACAGTACTTC. Translation: CASSQGPNGREAQYF.

The J gene is TRBJ2-7, the V gene TRBV4-1, with D perhaps TRBD1 (6 bases). From germline, CDR1 is MGHRA and CDR2 YSYEKL. With 1 base removed from V and 0 bases from J, the gap between germline ends came to 10 bases. The CDR3 length is 15 residues. DNA for the CDR3: TGCGCCAGCAGCCAAGGACTGGACAGCTCCTACGAGCAGTACTTC. It codes for CASSQGLDSSYEQYF.

DNA of the CDR3: TGTGCCAGCAGCACCGGACAGGGGGACACAGATACGCAGTATTTT. Protein sequence: CASSTGQGDTDTQYF. The chain recombines TRBV7-7 with TRBJ2-3; 10 bases fit TRBD1. The V segment lost 5 bases and the J segment 2 bases; nucleotides outside the gene matches: 4. The CDR3 runs to 15 residues. CDR1 and CDR2 (germline): SSHAT, FNYEAQ (reference sequence).

The DNA for the CDR3 is TGCGCCAGCAGCCAAGTCCCCGAAGGGGACATAGATAATTCACCCCTCCACTTT. Its protein is CASSQVPEGDIDNSPLHF. The chain has TRBV4-1 and TRBJ1-6; maybe TRBD1 (6 bases). The CDR3 covers 18 residues. The germline V gene has CDR1 MGHRA and CDR2 YSYEKL. V was cut by 1 base and J by 5 bases, with 18 bases left in between.

V and J are TRBV10-3 and TRBJ1-1; D is possibly TRBD1 (6 bases). Germline loops: CDR1 ENHRY, CDR2 SYGVKD. The germline V and J ends were trimmed by 6 bases and 8 bases, with 13 bases remaining between them. The CDR3 runs 12 residues. CDR3 nucleotide sequence: TGTGCCATCAGCCTACAGGGTTCCGAAGCTTTCTTT. Amino acid sequence: CAISLQGSEAFF.

This chain uses TRBV7-2 with TRBJ2-7; 7 bases match TRBD2. Trimming cost V 5 bases and J 2 bases; bases outside gene matches: 3. This CDR3 spans 13 amino acids. The germline gives CDR1 SGHTA, CDR2 FQGNSA. CDR3 loop: CASSLGLAYEQYF. CDR3 nucleotides: TGTGCCAGCAGCCTCGGACTAGCCTACGAGCAGTACTTC. Filled out from reference TRBV7-2 and TRBJ2-7, the complete variable domain reads GAGVSQSPSNKVTEKGKDVELRCDPISGHTALYWYRQSLGQGLEFLIYFQGNSAPDKSGLPSDRFSAERTGGSVSTLTIQRTQQEDSAVYLCASSLGLAYEQYFGPGTRLTVT.

This clone appeared once. The rearrangement joins TRBV5-1 to TRBJ1-1, with TRBD1 matching 7 bases. The CDR3 covers 14 residues. V was pared by 4 bases and J by 4 bases, with 7 bases of the junction left unmatched. Germline V gene data show CDR1 as SGHRS and CDR2 as YFSETQ. This chain's CDR3 is CASSPTGMFTEAFF. As DNA, the CDR3 is TGCGCCAGCAGCCCGACAGGGATGTTCACTGAAGCTTTCTTT.

The J gene is TRBJ2-7, the V gene TRBV20-1; TRBD2 matches at 10 bases. Germline trimming cut 3 bases from V and 3 bases from J; bases unmatched to any gene: 5. The CDR3 spans 14 residues. Germline loops: CDR1 DFQATT, CDR2 SNEGSKA (reference sequence). The CDR3 protein is CSASRLAGDYEQYF. The CDR3, as DNA: TGCAGTGCTAGTAGGCTAGCGGGGGACTACGAGCAGTACTTC.

The chain couples TRBV6-5 to TRBJ2-3; the match to TRBD1 covers 9 bases. CDR3 size: 15 residues. After removal of 4 bases from V and 1 base from J, the junction contained 3 bases not matched to a gene. Looked up from germline, CDR1 is MNHEY and CDR2 is SVGAGI. The CDR3 nucleotides are TGTGCCAGCAGTTCCAGGACAGGGGGCACAGATACGCAGTATTTT. This codes for CASSSRTGGTDTQYF.